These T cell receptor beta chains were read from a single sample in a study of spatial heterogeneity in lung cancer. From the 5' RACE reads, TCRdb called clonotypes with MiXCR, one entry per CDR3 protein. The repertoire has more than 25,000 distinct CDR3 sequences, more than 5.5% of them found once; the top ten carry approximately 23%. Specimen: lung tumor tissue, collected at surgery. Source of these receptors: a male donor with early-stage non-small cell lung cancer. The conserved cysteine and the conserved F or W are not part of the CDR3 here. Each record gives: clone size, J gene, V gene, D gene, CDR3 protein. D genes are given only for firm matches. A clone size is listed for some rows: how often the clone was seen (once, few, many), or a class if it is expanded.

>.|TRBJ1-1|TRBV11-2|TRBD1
ASSYTPGQGNTEAF
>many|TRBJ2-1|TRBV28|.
ASSLGGQDNEQF
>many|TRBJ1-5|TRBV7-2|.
ASAGDSNQPQH
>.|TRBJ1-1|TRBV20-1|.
SARDKVNTEAF
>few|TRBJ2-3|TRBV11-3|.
ASSPVASTDTQY
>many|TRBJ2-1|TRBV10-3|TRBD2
AISESGSGINNEQF
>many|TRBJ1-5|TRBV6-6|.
ASSPRSGGTSKH
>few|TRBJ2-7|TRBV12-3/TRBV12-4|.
ASSSTGTLNYEQY
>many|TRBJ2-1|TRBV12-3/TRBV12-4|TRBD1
ASSHPDRGHNEQF
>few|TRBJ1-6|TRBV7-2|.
ASSLEAGYSPLH
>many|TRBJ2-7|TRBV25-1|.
ASSENYEQY
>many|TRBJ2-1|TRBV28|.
ASSLGASHNEQF
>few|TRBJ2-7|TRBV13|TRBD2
ASSPPLAGGTSIYEQY
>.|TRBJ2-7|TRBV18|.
ASSPTPWYEQY
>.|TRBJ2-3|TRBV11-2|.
ASSPARGTDTQY
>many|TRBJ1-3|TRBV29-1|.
SVRETGNTIY
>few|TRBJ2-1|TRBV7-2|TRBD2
ASSLHRAGGSYNEQF
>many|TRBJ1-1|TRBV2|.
ASSPQGFTEAF
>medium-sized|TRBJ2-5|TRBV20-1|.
SARDQGTQETQY
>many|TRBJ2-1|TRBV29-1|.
SEIGGRDEQF
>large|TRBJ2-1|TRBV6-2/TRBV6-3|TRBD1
ASSYGRTGVYNEQF
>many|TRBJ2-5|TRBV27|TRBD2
ASSLFGAGGSKETQY
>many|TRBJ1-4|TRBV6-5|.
ASSQAQVSGEKLF
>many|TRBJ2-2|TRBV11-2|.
ASSLGLWGHTNTGELF
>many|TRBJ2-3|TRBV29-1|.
SGVDRPYTDTQY
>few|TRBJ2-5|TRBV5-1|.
ASSLEGTETQY
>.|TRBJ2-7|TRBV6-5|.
ASSRSQGTYEQY
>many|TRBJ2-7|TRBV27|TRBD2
ASSATSGGAREQY
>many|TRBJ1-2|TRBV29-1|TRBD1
SVPRTGLSGYT
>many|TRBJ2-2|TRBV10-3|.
AISESFLPGELF
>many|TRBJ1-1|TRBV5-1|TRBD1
ASSPQGENTEAF
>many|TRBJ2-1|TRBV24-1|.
ATGRGYGSYNEQF
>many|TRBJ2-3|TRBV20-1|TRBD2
SARDMRLALEKLY
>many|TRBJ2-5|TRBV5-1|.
ASSLIRDGAQETQY
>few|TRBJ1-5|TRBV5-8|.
ASTPYQGQPQH
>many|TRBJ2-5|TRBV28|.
ASSDRTGRGETQY
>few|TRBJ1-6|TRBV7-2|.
ASSLVSNSPLH
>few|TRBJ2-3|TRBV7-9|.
ASSLLGQDTQY
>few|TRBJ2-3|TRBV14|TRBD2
ASSPRTTSGGSTDTQY
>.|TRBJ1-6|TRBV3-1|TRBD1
ASSLNPTGMRSPLH
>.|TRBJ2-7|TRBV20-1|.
SAVNPGTYEQY